The 2 T cell receptor beta chains below were found in one sample sequenced in a study of blood T cell repertoires in COVID-19. Produced via immunoSEQ multiplex PCR; TCRdb's table is partial and in-frame only. The table includes fewer than 350,000 clones, 80% to 90% detected once. Input material: peripheral blood. The receptor source for this set is a woman aged 45-59 years who had recovered from COVID-19.

J is TRBJ2-6 and V is TRBV28, with no clear D. Germline V CDR1 and CDR2: MDHEN, SYDVKM. V lost 5 bases and J 2 bases, leaving 19 bases between the germline ends. The CDR3 has 18 amino acids. The CDR3 protein is CASSTYDTPSAGANVLTF. The CDR3 nucleotides read TGTGCCAGCAGTACTTATGACACACCCTCTGCTGGGGCCAACGTCCTGACTTTC.

The chain employs TRBV24-1 and TRBJ2-5; weak D call: TRBD2 (6 bases). Germline values: CDR1 KGHDR, CDR2 SFDVKD. The CDR3 runs to 15 residues. CDR3 nucleotides: TGTGACCAGAAACCCTTGGGAGGTTGGCGGGAGACCCAGTACTTC. Protein product: CDQKPLGGWRETQYF.